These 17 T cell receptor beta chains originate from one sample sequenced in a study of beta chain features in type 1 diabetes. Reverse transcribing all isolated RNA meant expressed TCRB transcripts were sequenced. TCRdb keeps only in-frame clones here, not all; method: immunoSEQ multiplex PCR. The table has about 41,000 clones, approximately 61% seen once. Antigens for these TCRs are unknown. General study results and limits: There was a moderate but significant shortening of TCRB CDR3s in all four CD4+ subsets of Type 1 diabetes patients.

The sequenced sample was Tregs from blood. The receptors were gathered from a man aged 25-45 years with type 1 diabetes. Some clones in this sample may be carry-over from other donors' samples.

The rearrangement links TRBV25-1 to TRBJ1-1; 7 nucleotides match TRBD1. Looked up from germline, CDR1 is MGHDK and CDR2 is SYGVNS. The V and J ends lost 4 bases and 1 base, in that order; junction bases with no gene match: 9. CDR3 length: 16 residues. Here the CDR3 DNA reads TGTGCCAGCAGTGCAGTACAGGGGCAGGGGAACACTGAAGCTTTCTTT. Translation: CASSAVQGQGNTEAFF.

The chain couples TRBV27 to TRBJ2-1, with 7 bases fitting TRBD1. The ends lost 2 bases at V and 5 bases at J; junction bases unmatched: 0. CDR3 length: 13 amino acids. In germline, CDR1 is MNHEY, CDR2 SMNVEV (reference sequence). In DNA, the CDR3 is TGTGCCAGCAGTTTAACAGGGGACAATGAGCAGTTCTTC. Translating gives CASSLTGDNEQFF.

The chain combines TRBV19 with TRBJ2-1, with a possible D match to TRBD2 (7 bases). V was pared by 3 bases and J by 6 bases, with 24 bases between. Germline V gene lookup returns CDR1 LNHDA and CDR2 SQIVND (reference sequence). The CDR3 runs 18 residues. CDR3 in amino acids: CASSIRGAPISLSNEQFF. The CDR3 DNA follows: TGTGCCAGTAGTATTCGGGGGGCCCCGATCTCGCTCTCCAATGAGCAGTTCTTC.

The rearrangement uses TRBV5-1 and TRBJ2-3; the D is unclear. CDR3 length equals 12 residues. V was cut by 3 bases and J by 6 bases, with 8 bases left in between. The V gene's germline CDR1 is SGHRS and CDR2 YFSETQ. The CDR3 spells CASSSLEDTQYF. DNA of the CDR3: TGCGCCAGCAGCTCTCTCGAGGATACGCAGTATTTT.

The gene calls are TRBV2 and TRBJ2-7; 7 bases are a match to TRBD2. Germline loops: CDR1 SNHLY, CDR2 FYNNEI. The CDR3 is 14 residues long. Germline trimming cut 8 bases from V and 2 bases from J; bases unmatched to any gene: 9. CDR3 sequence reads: CASGTMGGTYEQYF. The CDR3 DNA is TGTGCCAGCGGAACTATGGGGGGGACCTACGAGCAGTACTTC.

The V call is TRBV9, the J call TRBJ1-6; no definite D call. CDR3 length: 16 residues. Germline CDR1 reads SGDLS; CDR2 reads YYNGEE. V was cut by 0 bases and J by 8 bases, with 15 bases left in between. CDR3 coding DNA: TGTGCCAGCAGCGTAGCTACTGGAGGGTTGGATTCACCCCTCCACTTT. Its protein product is CASSVATGGLDSPLHF.

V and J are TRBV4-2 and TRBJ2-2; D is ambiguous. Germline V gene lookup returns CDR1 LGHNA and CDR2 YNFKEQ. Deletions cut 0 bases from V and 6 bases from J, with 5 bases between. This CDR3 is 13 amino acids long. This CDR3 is CASSQDRAGELFF. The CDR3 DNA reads TGTGCCAGCAGCCAAGATCGCGCCGGGGAGCTGTTTTTT.

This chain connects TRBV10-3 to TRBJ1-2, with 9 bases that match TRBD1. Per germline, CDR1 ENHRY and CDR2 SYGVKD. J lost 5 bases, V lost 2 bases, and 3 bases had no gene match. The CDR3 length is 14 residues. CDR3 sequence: CAISEPGTGYGYTF. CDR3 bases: TGTGCCATCAGTGAGCCCGGGACAGGGTATGGCTACACCTTC.

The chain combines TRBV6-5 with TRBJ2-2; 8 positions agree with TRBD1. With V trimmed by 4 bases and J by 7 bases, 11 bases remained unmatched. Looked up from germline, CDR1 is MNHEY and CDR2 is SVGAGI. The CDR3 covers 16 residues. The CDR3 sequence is CASSLLSQGAGGELFF. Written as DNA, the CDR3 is TGTGCCAGCAGTTTACTCTCGCAGGGGGCTGGCGGGGAGCTGTTTTTT.

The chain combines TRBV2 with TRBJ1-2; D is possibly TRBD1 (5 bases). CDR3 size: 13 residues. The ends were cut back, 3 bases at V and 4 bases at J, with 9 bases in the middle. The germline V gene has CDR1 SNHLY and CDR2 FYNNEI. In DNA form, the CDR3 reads TGTGCCAGCAGTGAGGGGGGGGTCTATGGCTACACCTTC. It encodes CASSEGGVYGYTF.

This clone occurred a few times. The CDR3, as DNA: TGTGCCAGCAGTACAGGGGACCTCTCCTACGAGCAGTACTTC. It translates to CASSTGDLSYEQYF. The rearrangement joins TRBV6-6 to TRBJ2-7; TRBD1 matches 7 bases. After removal of 5 bases from V and 0 bases from J, the junction contained 4 bases not matched to a gene. Germline values: CDR1 MNHNY, CDR2 SVGAGI (reference sequence). There are 14 residues in the CDR3.

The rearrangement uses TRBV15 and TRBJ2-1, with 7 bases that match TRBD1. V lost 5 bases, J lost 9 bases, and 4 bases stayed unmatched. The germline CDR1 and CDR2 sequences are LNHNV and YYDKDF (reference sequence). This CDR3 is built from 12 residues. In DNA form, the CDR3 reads TGTGCCACCAGCCGGAACAGGGGTGAGCAGTTCTTC. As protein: CATSRNRGEQFF.

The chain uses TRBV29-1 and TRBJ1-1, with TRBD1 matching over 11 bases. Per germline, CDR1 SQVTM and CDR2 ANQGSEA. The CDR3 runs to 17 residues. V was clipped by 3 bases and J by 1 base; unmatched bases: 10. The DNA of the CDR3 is TGCAGCGTTGATGCTCCGGACAGGGGGCTTACGAACACTGAAGCTTTCTTT. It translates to CSVDAPDRGLTNTEAFF.

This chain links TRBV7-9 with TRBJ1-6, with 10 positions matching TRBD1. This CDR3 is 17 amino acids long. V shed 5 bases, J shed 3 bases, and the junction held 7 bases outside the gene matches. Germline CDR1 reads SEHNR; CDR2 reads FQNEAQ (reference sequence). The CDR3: CASSGGTGAFYNSPLHF. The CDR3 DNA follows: TGTGCCAGCAGCGGCGGGACAGGGGCCTTCTATAATTCACCCCTCCACTTT.

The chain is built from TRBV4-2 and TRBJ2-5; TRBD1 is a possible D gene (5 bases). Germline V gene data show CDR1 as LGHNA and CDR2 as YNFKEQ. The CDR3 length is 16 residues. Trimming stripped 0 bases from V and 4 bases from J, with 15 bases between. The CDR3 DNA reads TGTGCCAGCAGCCAAGATCGAACAGGCCTCTCAGAGACCCAGTACTTC. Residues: CASSQDRTGLSETQYF.

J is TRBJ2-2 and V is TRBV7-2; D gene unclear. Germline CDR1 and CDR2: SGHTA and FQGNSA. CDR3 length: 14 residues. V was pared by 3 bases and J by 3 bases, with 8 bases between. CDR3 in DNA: TGTGCCAGCAGCTTTGACGGGTACACCGGGGAGCTGTTTTTT. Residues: CASSFDGYTGELFF.

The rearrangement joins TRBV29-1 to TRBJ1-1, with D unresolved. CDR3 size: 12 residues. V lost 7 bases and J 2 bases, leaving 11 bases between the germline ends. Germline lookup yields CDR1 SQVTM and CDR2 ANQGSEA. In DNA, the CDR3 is TGCAGCGCTGGACGGGAAAACACTGAAGCTTTCTTT. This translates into CSAGRENTEAFF. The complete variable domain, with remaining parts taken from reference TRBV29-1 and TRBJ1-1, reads SAVISQKPSRDICQRGTSLTIQCQVDSQVTMMFWYRQQPGQSLTLIATANQGSEATYESGFVIDKFPISRPNLTFSTLTVSNMSPEDSSIYLCSAGRENTEAFFGQGTRLTVV.